One sample yielded the 2 T cell receptor beta chains listed below, sequenced in a study of blood T cell repertoires in COVID-19 (dated by TCRdb to the early 2020s). The method behind the library was the immunoSEQ multiplex PCR assay. The table was pulled from immuneACCESS by TCRdb, which kept in-frame rearrangements only. Such tables lose some clones; where checked, under half of the loss comes from unresolved V genes, and the rest has no known cause. For this sample the table gives a few hundred thousand clones, of which 85% were detected only once. The ten biggest clones cover about 0.93% of the sample. The sequenced sample consisted of peripheral blood. The receptors shown here come from a man aged 40-55 years with acute or convalescent COVID-19.

V gene TRBV10-2 combines with J gene TRBJ1-1; tentative D call: TRBD1 (6 bases). V lost 0 bases and J lost 10, with 12 bases in between. Germline lookup yields CDR1 WSHSY and CDR2 SAAADI. The CDR3 spans 13 residues. The DNA for the CDR3 is TGCGCCAGCAGTGAGTCTTGGACAGAGGGAGCTTTCTTT. Amino acid sequence: CASSESWTEGAFF.

This clone has just a few counts. The chain joins TRBV19 to TRBJ1-1; no clear D gene. This CDR3 contains 14 residues. V was clipped by 2 bases and J by 1 base, with 8 bases between them. Germline CDR1 LNHDA, CDR2 SQIVND (reference sequence). This CDR3 is CASSIQVANTEAFF. The DNA of the CDR3 is TGTGCCAGTAGTATACAAGTAGCGAACACTGAAGCTTTCTTT.